The 14 T cell receptor beta chains below all came from one sample that was sequenced in a study of blood T cell repertoires in COVID-19. Clones were read by immunoSEQ multiplex PCR, and TCRdb kept only the in-frame ones, dropping some. This table holds about 230,000 clones, around 89% found once. Sequencing input: PBMCs or T cells enriched from blood (not recorded which). Receptors were obtained from a woman aged 40-49 years with acute COVID-19.

The V gene is TRBV7-2, the J gene TRBJ2-3; 10 positions agree with TRBD2. V trimming: 2 bases; J trimming: 5 bases; junction bases outside the gene matches: 7. Germline V CDR1 and CDR2: SGHTA, FQGNSA. This CDR3 contains 16 residues. CDR3 in amino acids: CASSLPSGGWGDTQYF. The CDR3 nucleotides read TGTGCCAGCAGCTTACCTAGCGGGGGATGGGGAGATACGCAGTATTTT.

This chain links TRBV4-1 with TRBJ2-2; 7 positions match TRBD2. CDR3 length: 17 amino acids. The V and J ends lost 0 bases and 0 bases, in that order; junction bases with no gene match: 4. Germline CDR1 and CDR2: MGHRA and YSYEKL. CDR3 bases: TGCGCCAGCAGCCAAGAACCGCTAGCGGCGAACACCGGGGAGCTGTTTTTT. Its translation is CASSQEPLAANTGELFF.

The chain links TRBV7-9 to TRBJ1-2, with unresolved D. Trimming shortened V by 0 bases and J by 8 bases, and 10 bases separated the two germline ends. The CDR3 spans 13 residues. Germline-derived CDR1 and CDR2 are SEHNR and FQNEAQ (reference sequence). CDR3 amino acids: CASSLAGARGYTF. DNA for the CDR3: TGTGCCAGCAGCTTAGCGGGAGCGAGAGGCTACACCTTC.

The chain links TRBV30 to TRBJ1-5; D unclear. CDR3 size: 13 residues. Germline V gene data show CDR1 as GTSNPN and CDR2 as SVGIG (reference sequence). V dropped 3 bases and J dropped 0 bases, with 6 bases sitting between them. CDR3 bases: TGTGCCTGGAGCGGTGGTAGCAATCAGCCCCAGCATTTT. Protein: CAWSGGSNQPQHF. Variable domain in full (rest from reference TRBV30 and TRBJ1-5): SQTIHQWPATLVQPVGSPLSLECTVEGTSNPNLYWYRQAAGRGLQLLFYSVGIGQISSEVPQNLSASRPQDRQFILSSKKLLLSDSGFYLCAWSGGSNQPQHFGDGTRLSIL.

This rearrangement joins TRBV6-6 to TRBJ1-2, with a weak D call TRBD1 (6 bases). Trimming removed 4 bases at V and 4 bases at J, with 13 bases between. The CDR3 covers 14 residues. In germline, CDR1 is MNHNY, CDR2 SVGAGI (reference sequence). The CDR3 here is CASSFGRGSYGYTF. The CDR3 region has the DNA TGTGCCAGCAGTTTTGGCAGGGGATCCTATGGCTACACCTTC.

The chain is built from TRBV7-8 and TRBJ2-5; 11 bases are a match to TRBD1. Trimming took 5 bases from V and 1 from J; bases not matched to a gene: 3. The CDR3 runs 15 residues. Per germline, CDR1 SGHVS and CDR2 FQNEAQ. In DNA form, the CDR3 reads TGTGCCAGCAGCAGGACAGGGGGCGGCCAAGAGACCCAGTACTTC. Amino acids: CASSRTGGGQETQYF. Complete variable domain (other parts from reference TRBV7-8 and TRBJ2-5): GAGVSQSPRYKVAKRGQDVALRCDPISGHVSLFWYQQALGQGPEFLTYFQNEAQLDKSGLPSDRFFAERPEGSVSTLKIQRTQQEDSAVYLCASSRTGGGQETQYFGPGTRLLVL.

The chain recombines TRBV19 with TRBJ1-5, with D uncertain. Germline CDR1 is LNHDA and CDR2 is SQIVND (reference sequence). The V end was cut by 3 bases, the J end by 5 bases, with 8 bases between. CDR3 length: 13 residues. The CDR3 DNA is TGTGCCAGTAGTATCAGCAGCGATCAGCCCCAGCATTTT. Amino acid sequence: CASSISSDQPQHF.

The V and J genes are TRBV5-1 and TRBJ2-7; perhaps TRBD2 as D (6 bases). The V gene lost 2 bases and the J gene lost 5 bases, with 17 bases spanning the gap. The CDR3 covers 15 residues. Germline values: CDR1 SGHRS, CDR2 YFSETQ. As DNA, the CDR3 is TGCGCCAGCAGCTTCCAACCCGGACTAACTCACGAGCAGTACTTC. It translates to CASSFQPGLTHEQYF. The full variable domain, rest sourced from reference TRBV5-1 and TRBJ2-7, is KAGVTQTPRYLIKTRGQQVTLSCSPISGHRSVSWYQQTPGQGLQFLFEYFSETQRNKGNFPGRFSGRQFSNSRSEMNVSTLELGDSALYLCASSFQPGLTHEQYFGPGTRLTVT.

The chain carries TRBV2 and TRBJ1-3; TRBD1 matches 8 bases. Per germline, CDR1 SNHLY and CDR2 FYNNEI. V lost 6 bases and J lost 4; bases outside the gene matches: 8. This CDR3 comprises 15 residues. In DNA form, the CDR3 reads TGTGCCAGCAGGGTTGGACAGGGAACCGGAAACACCATATATTTT. Amino acid sequence: CASRVGQGTGNTIYF.

The chain couples TRBV5-5 to TRBJ2-7; the match to TRBD1 covers 10 bases. The ends lost 5 bases at V and 1 base at J; junction bases unmatched: 6. The CDR3 loop spans 15 amino acids. The V gene's germline CDR1 is SGHKS and CDR2 YYEKEE (reference sequence). CDR3 region: CASSSGDRGSYEQYF. Written as DNA, the CDR3 is TGTGCCAGCAGTTCGGGGGACAGGGGATCCTACGAGCAGTACTTC.

The chain employs TRBV12-5 and TRBJ2-1; 7 bases agree with TRBD1. With 5 bases clipped from V and 8 bases from J, the junction kept 12 bases outside the gene matches. The CDR3 runs to 15 residues. CDR1 LGHNT and CDR2 FRNRAP come from the germline V gene. The CDR3 nucleotides are TGTGCTAGTGGTCCACAGGGGCTTCAATTCGATGAGCAGTTCTTC. Protein product: CASGPQGLQFDEQFF.

This chain connects TRBV9 to TRBJ1-2, with D possibly TRBD1 on 6 matching bases. This CDR3 has 16 residues. The ends were cut back, 0 bases at V and 3 bases at J, with 15 bases in the middle. Per germline, CDR1 SGDLS and CDR2 YYNGEE. The CDR3 loop reads CASSVGGRTAYYGYTF. In DNA form, the CDR3 reads TGTGCCAGCAGCGTAGGCGGCCGGACAGCCTACTATGGCTACACCTTC.

This sequence joins TRBV9 and TRBJ2-3; no definite D call. V was shortened by 4 bases and J by 4 bases, with 7 bases between the two germline ends. This CDR3 has 12 residues. Germline V lookup: CDR1 SGDLS, CDR2 YYNGEE. The CDR3 sequence is CASSPFADTQYF. CDR3 bases: TGTGCCAGCAGCCCCTTTGCAGATACGCAGTATTTT.

This chain links TRBV19 with TRBJ1-2, with D tentatively TRBD1 (6 bases). This CDR3 has 14 residues. Trimming stripped 8 bases from V and 4 bases from J, with 17 bases between. Germline assignment: CDR1 LNHDA and CDR2 SQIVND (reference sequence). The CDR3 is CASHRVGTGYGYTF. DNA for the CDR3: TGTGCCAGTCACAGGGTTGGAACGGGCTATGGCTACACCTTC.